What follows are 23 T cell receptor beta chains derived from one specimen sequenced in a study of blood T cell repertoires in COVID-19. Method: immunoSEQ multiplex PCR; TCRdb's copy keeps in-frame clones and lacks some. This sample has about 350,000 clones, with 88% found just once. Sequenced sample: PBMCs or T cells enriched from blood (not recorded which). The receptors here all came from a woman younger than 45 who had been exposed to COVID-19.

This chain links TRBV14 with TRBJ2-5, with 7 nucleotides matching TRBD1. Germline CDR1 and CDR2: SGHDN and FVKESK. Trimming cost V 4 bases and J 2 bases; bases outside gene matches: 13. The CDR3 loop spans 17 amino acids. The CDR3 DNA reads as TGTGCCAGCAGCCGAGTACTCCGGGACAGCCAGCAAGAGACCCAGTACTTC. Its translation: CASSRVLRDSQQETQYF.

This clone was detected once. This sequence joins TRBV28 and TRBJ1-1, with 8 positions matching TRBD1. The CDR3 covers 14 residues. Germline V CDR1 and CDR2: MDHEN, SYDVKM. The J segment lost 5 bases and the V segment lost 7 bases, leaving 9 bases of the junction unmatched. The CDR3 is CASTLGQGWTEAFF. The CDR3 DNA sequence: TGTGCCAGCACATTAGGACAGGGCTGGACTGAAGCTTTCTTT.

V is TRBV19 and J is TRBJ2-1, with 10 bases lining up with TRBD2. Germline V gene lookup returns CDR1 LNHDA and CDR2 SQIVND (reference sequence). The junction had 12 bases not matched to a gene; V was cut back by 5 bases and J by 5 bases. CDR3 length equals 17 residues. The CDR3 DNA sequence: TGTGCCAGTAGTTTCCTAGCGGGGGACATTCTGGACAATGAGCAGTTCTTC. This codes for CASSFLAGDILDNEQFF. The complete variable domain, with remaining parts taken from reference TRBV19 and TRBJ2-1, reads DGGITQSPKYLFRKEGQNVTLSCEQNLNHDAMYWYRQDPGQGLRLIYYSQIVNDFQKGDIAEGYSVSREKKESFPLTVTSAQKNPTAFYLCASSFLAGDILDNEQFFGPGTRLTVL.

The rearrangement uses TRBV4-2 and TRBJ1-6, with D unclear. The CDR3 totals 15 residues. The V end was cut by 0 bases, the J end by 14 bases, with 17 bases between. Looked up from germline, CDR1 is LGHNA and CDR2 is YNFKEQ. CDR3 nucleotide sequence: TGTGCCAGCAGCCAAGATCGGGGTTCCGGGGTGGCCCTCCACTTT. Translation: CASSQDRGSGVALHF.

The chain recombines TRBV11-2 with TRBJ2-7, with a tentative D call TRBD1 (6 bases). CDR1 and CDR2 (germline): SGHAT, FQNNGV. The CDR3 spans 15 residues. V was trimmed by 3 bases and J by 6 bases, leaving 18 bases between them. This chain's CDR3 is CASSLSRVGGVEQYF. The CDR3 nucleotides read TGTGCCAGCAGCTTGAGTAGAGTAGGGGGTGTCGAGCAGTACTTC.

The chain recombines TRBV4-2 with TRBJ2-3; 9 nucleotides agree with TRBD2. Germline lookup yields CDR1 LGHNA and CDR2 YNFKEQ. Trimming at V came to 0 bases and at J to 11 bases, leaving 6 bases not matched to a gene. The length of the CDR3 is 14 residues. CDR3 in DNA: TGTGCCAGCAGCCAAGAGGCTAGGACTAGCGTGCAGTATTTT. It encodes CASSQEARTSVQYF.

The rearrangement joins TRBV7-9 to TRBJ2-1; D ambiguous. This CDR3 region has 16 residues. Per germline, CDR1 SEHNR and CDR2 FQNEAQ (reference sequence). V lost 3 bases, J lost 4 bases, and 16 bases lay in between. The CDR3 region is CASSFRPLLGYNEQFF. The CDR3 DNA is TGTGCCAGCAGCTTTCGTCCCTTACTCGGGTACAATGAGCAGTTCTTC.

The chain recombines TRBV24-1 with TRBJ2-1; 7 bases match TRBD2. The V and J ends lost 4 bases and 3 bases, in that order; junction bases with no gene match: 2. Germline V CDR1 and CDR2: KGHDR, SFDVKD. The CDR3 is 14 residues long. CDR3: CATSDAGVYNEQFF. CDR3 bases: TGTGCCACCAGTGACGCGGGGGTCTACAATGAGCAGTTCTTC.

This clone was seen only a few times. The chain uses TRBV25-1 and TRBJ1-2; 11 bases are a match to TRBD1. After removal of 2 bases from V and 4 bases from J, the junction contained 6 bases not matched to a gene. Looked up from germline, CDR1 is MGHDK and CDR2 is SYGVNS. CDR3 size: 16 residues. CDR3 nucleotide sequence: TGTGCCAGCAGTGAACCCGGGACAGGGGGAGCCTATGGCTACACCTTC. This sequence encodes CASSEPGTGGAYGYTF.

This clone occurred a few times. The sample has other DNA sequences that encode this CDR3 too. The chain recombines TRBV27 with TRBJ1-1, with D possibly TRBD1 on 5 matching bases. Trimming removed 0 bases from V and 7 bases from J, with 9 bases in between. There are 13 residues in the CDR3. Germline CDR1 is MNHEY and CDR2 is SMNVEV (reference sequence). CDR3 nucleotides: TGTGCCAGCAGTTTATCGAGGCAGGGTGAAGCTTTCTTT. Protein: CASSLSRQGEAFF.

The chain employs TRBV6-5 and TRBJ2-1; D possibly corresponds to TRBD2 (6 bases). CDR3 length equals 15 residues. The germline CDR1 and CDR2 sequences are MNHEY and SVGAGI. Trimming took off 6 bases at V and 4 bases at J, with 16 bases between the two ends. The CDR3 region has the DNA TGTGCCAGCAGCGGCCCGGGAGTAGGGTACAATGAGCAGTTCTTC. It encodes CASSGPGVGYNEQFF.

The genes are TRBV19 and TRBJ1-1; 7 positions match TRBD1. With 6 bases clipped from V and 5 bases from J, the junction kept 6 bases outside the gene matches. Germline CDR1 LNHDA, CDR2 SQIVND (reference sequence). This CDR3 is 13 amino acids long. CDR3 region: CASSLDRATEAFF. CDR3 sequence (DNA): TGTGCCAGTAGCCTTGACAGGGCGACTGAAGCTTTCTTT.

This clone was counted between two and nine times. This chain joins TRBV10-2 and TRBJ1-1; the match to TRBD1 covers 10 bases. J was trimmed by 4 bases and V by 5 bases; bases with no gene match: 4. The CDR3 totals 14 residues. CDR1 and CDR2 (germline): WSHSY, SAAADI. The CDR3 loop is CASSQDRGSTEAFF. The CDR3 region has the DNA TGCGCCAGCAGTCAGGACAGGGGGAGCACTGAAGCTTTCTTT.

The chain is built from TRBV7-9 and TRBJ2-3; no reliable D call. CDR3 length: 16 residues. Trimming took 5 bases from V and 1 from J, leaving 16 bases between them. Germline values: CDR1 SEHNR, CDR2 FQNEAQ (reference sequence). The CDR3 reads CASSPSIEIRTDTQYF. The CDR3 nucleotides are TGTGCCAGCAGCCCCTCTATTGAGATCCGCACAGATACGCAGTATTTT.

The chain recombines TRBV5-5 with TRBJ1-3; 7 bases are shared with TRBD1. The germline gives CDR1 SGHKS, CDR2 YYEKEE (reference sequence). Losses at the gene ends were 0 bases for V and 0 bases for J; bases not matched to a gene: 0. This CDR3 is 15 amino acids long. The CDR3 region has the DNA TGTGCCAGCAGCTTGGACAGGGGCTCTGGAAACACCATATATTTT. Protein product: CASSLDRGSGNTIYF.

The J gene is TRBJ2-2, the V gene TRBV14; 11 positions agree with TRBD1. The CDR3 covers 16 residues. V lost 4 bases and J lost 6; bases outside the gene matches: 7. Germline lookup yields CDR1 SGHDN and CDR2 FVKESK. For the CDR3, the DNA is TGTGCCAGCAGCCTCCGCGTGGGACAGGGGGCCGGGGAGCTGTTTTTT. Translated: CASSLRVGQGAGELFF.

The chain uses TRBV7-7 and TRBJ2-1, with TRBD2 matching 8 bases. The CDR3 has 17 residues. In germline, CDR1 is SSHAT, CDR2 FNYEAQ (reference sequence). V was pared by 5 bases and J by 0 bases, with 9 bases of the junction left unmatched. In nucleotides, the CDR3 is TGTGCCAGCAGCCTAGGACTAGCTCTGAGCTCCTACAATGAGCAGTTCTTC. It yields the protein CASSLGLALSSYNEQFF.

This clone appeared once. The chain employs TRBV7-6 and TRBJ2-7; 9 positions match TRBD2. The CDR3 is made up of 15 amino acids. Germline V gives CDR1 SGHVS, CDR2 FNYEAQ. With 1 base clipped from V and 7 bases from J, the junction kept 8 bases outside the gene matches. This CDR3 reads CASSLEASGTLEQYF. In DNA, the CDR3 is TGTGCCAGCAGCTTAGAGGCTAGCGGGACCCTGGAGCAGTACTTC.

The genes are TRBV5-1 and TRBJ2-3; TRBD2 agrees at 8 bases. The trim removed 0 bases at V and 0 bases at J, leaving 6 bases unmatched. The CDR3 contains 17 residues. Germline V gene lookup returns CDR1 SGHRS and CDR2 YFSETQ. The CDR3 DNA reads as TGCGCCAGCAGCTTGGCCCCGGGACTAGGGAGCACAGATACGCAGTATTTT. Its translation is CASSLAPGLGSTDTQYF.

J is TRBJ2-2 and V is TRBV11-2; 7 bases are shared with TRBD2. Germline V gene data show CDR1 as SGHAT and CDR2 as FQNNGV. V was pared by 0 bases and J by 5 bases, with 3 bases of the junction left unmatched. The CDR3 covers 15 residues. The chain's CDR3 is CASSLDAGVTGELFF. The CDR3 bases are TGTGCCAGCAGCTTAGACGCGGGAGTAACCGGGGAGCTGTTTTTT.

V usage is TRBV2 and J usage is TRBJ2-5, with TRBD2 identical over 10 bases. CDR1 and CDR2 from the germline V gene are SNHLY and FYNNEI. This CDR3 is 15 amino acids long. V lost 6 bases to trimming and J lost 0 bases; unmatched junction nucleotides: 4. The CDR3, as DNA: TGTGCCAGCAGGGAACTAGCGGGAAACCAAGAGACCCAGTACTTC. This sequence encodes CASRELAGNQETQYF.

The V gene is TRBV5-1, the J gene TRBJ2-5; 8 nucleotides line up with TRBD1. Per germline, CDR1 SGHRS and CDR2 YFSETQ. The length of the CDR3 is 13 residues. The J segment lost 2 bases and the V segment lost 4 bases, leaving 1 base of the junction unmatched. CDR3 in amino acids: CASSGQGQETQYF. CDR3 DNA sequence: TGCGCCAGCAGCGGACAGGGACAAGAGACCCAGTACTTC.

This rearrangement joins TRBV6-5 to TRBJ2-7, with 7 bases that match TRBD1. With 6 bases clipped from V and 3 bases from J, the junction kept 11 bases outside the gene matches. The V gene's germline CDR1 is MNHEY and CDR2 SVGAGI. This CDR3 spans 15 amino acids. CDR3 sequence: CASRDPGQDLYEQYF. CDR3 nucleotide sequence: TGTGCCAGCAGGGACCCCGGACAGGACCTCTACGAGCAGTACTTC.